The clone carrying this T cell receptor (beta chain) was seen only a few times. Its antigen is currently unknown. These data belong to a study of CD8+ T cells in alopecia areata. At the level of the study: Patients received oral tofacitinib, 5 to 10 mg twice daily, for moderate-to-severe alopecia areata. Findings of the study overall: Many expanded lesional clones persisted in scalp and blood during tofacitinib.

Treatment defined: oral pan-JAK inhibitor, 5-10 mg twice daily. Specimens obtained from alopecia areata patients comprised lesional scalp punch biopsies and peripheral blood. TCR sequencing used cDNA made by reverse transcription of extracted RNA. The repertoire was sequenced with immunoSEQ multiplex PCR; TCRdb's copy has only in-frame clones and lacks some. The repertoire holds hundreds of thousands of clones, with about three fifths as singletons. The CDR3 consists of 15 residues. The ends were cut back, 4 bases at V and 2 bases at J, with 12 bases in the middle. Germline CDR1 reads MDHEN; CDR2 reads SYDVKM.

The input for sequencing was CD4+ T cells sorted from blood, taken at week 24, from a patient treated with tofacitinib. The chain recombines TRBV28 with TRBJ1-5, with D hard to call. The clonotype comes from a human donor with alopecia areata. CDR3 in amino acids: CASSSHGGGNQPQHF. CDR3 nucleotide sequence: TGTGCCAGCAGTTCCCATGGTGGGGGCAATCAGCCCCAGCATTTT.